The 27 T cell receptor beta chains in this list originate from one sample, sequenced in a study of response to subunit inactivated influenza vaccine. TCRdb re-called the RT-PCR reads with MiXCR, one entry per CDR3 protein. The sample has approximately 200,000 distinct CDR3 sequences, approximately 15% seen once. The material sequenced was CD8+ T cells sorted from PBMCs, taken about 5 days after vaccination. These receptors all come from a man over 45 who received an inactivated influenza vaccine.

This clonotype turned up a few times. The chain combines TRBV5-1 with TRBJ2-1; 13 positions agree with TRBD2. The CDR3 is 15 residues long. V was clipped by 2 bases and J by 7 bases; unmatched bases: 3. From germline, CDR1 is SGHRS and CDR2 YFSETQ. The CDR3 loop reads CASSLLAGGENEQFF. In DNA form, the CDR3 reads TGCGCCAGCAGCTTACTAGCGGGAGGGGAGAATGAGCAGTTCTTC.

The V and J genes are TRBV4-3 and TRBJ2-2; the D gene could be TRBD1 or TRBD2 (6 bases each). The germline V gene has CDR1 LGHNA and CDR2 YSLEER. The CDR3 spans 17 residues. Trimming cost V 1 base and J 3 bases, with 15 bases left between them. CDR3 DNA sequence: TGCGCCAGCAGCCAAGGTTTAAACGGGGGCTACACCGGGGAGCTGTTTTTT. This codes for CASSQGLNGGYTGELFF.

The chain is built from TRBV7-2 and TRBJ2-5, with a weak D call TRBD2 (5 bases). Germline assignment: CDR1 SGHTA and CDR2 FQGNSA. Trimming left V 5 bases short and J 5 bases short, with 12 bases between. CDR3 length: 13 amino acids. CDR3 amino acids: CASSETRGETQYF. CDR3 nucleotides: TGTGCCAGCAGCGAAACCCGAGGGGAGACCCAGTACTTC.

This clonotype showed up just a few times. This chain connects TRBV12-3 or TRBV12-4 to TRBJ2-7; D ambiguous. The CDR3 length is 12 residues. The V and J ends lost 0 bases and 7 bases respectively, with 7 bases between them. CDR3 nucleotides: TGTGCCAGCAGTTTAGCGTTCCCAGAGCAGTACTTC. The encoded protein is CASSLAFPEQYF.

This chain uses TRBV7-9 with TRBJ2-7, with 11 bases lining up with TRBD1. CDR3 length: 15 amino acids. V shed 3 bases and J 6 bases; nucleotides not matched to a gene: 7. Germline V gene sequence: CDR1 SEHNR, CDR2 FQNEAQ (reference sequence). CDR3 nucleotides: TGTGCCAGCAGCTTTGAAGGACAGGGGGCTTCCGAGCAGTACTTC. Its protein product is CASSFEGQGASEQYF.

This clonotype was counted a few times. CDR3 sequence: CASSPYLTRDNEQFF. DNA for the CDR3: TGTGCCAGCAGTCCCTATTTGACTAGGGACAATGAGCAGTTCTTC. This chain connects TRBV12-3 or TRBV12-4 to TRBJ2-1; TRBD2 is a possible D gene (6 bases). Between the trimmed V and J ends, which lost 5 bases and 5 bases, there was a span of 16 bases. The CDR3 extends over 15 amino acids.

This clonotype came up a few times. This rearrangement joins TRBV9 to TRBJ2-7; D perhaps matches TRBD1 (6 bases). CDR1 is SGDLS and CDR2 is YYNGEE in the germline V gene. Trimming pared 4 bases from V and 4 bases from J, leaving 15 bases between. The CDR3 spans 14 residues. The CDR3 DNA follows: TGTGCCAGCAGCCCCAACTTCAGGGGATACGAGCAGTACTTC. Translation: CASSPNFRGYEQYF.

This rearrangement joins TRBV6-1 to TRBJ2-2; 8 bases are a match to TRBD2. CDR3 length: 15 amino acids. The germline gives CDR1 MNHNS, CDR2 SASEGT. J lost 1 base, V lost 6 bases, and 4 bases had no gene match. The CDR3 loop reads CASSPSGGNTGELFF. Written as DNA, the CDR3 is TGTGCCAGCAGCCCGAGCGGGGGGAACACCGGGGAGCTGTTTTTT.

Comments on this clonotype: This could be a read error, since a much larger clone is one nucleotide away. The V call is TRBV11-2, the J call TRBJ2-1; 8 bases match TRBD2. Looked up from germline, CDR1 is SGHAT and CDR2 is FQNNGV. V lost 5 bases to trimming and J lost 4 bases; unmatched junction nucleotides: 7. The CDR3 sequence is 15 residues long. The CDR3 DNA follows: TGTGCCAGCAGCGTGGGACTAGTGGGATACAATGAGCAGTTCTTC. It is translated as CASSVGLVGYNEQFF. Looking up the rest from reference TRBV11-2 and TRBJ2-1 gives the full variable domain: EAGVAQSPRYKIIEKRQSVAFWCNPISGHATLYWYQQILGQGPKLLIQFQNNGVVDDSQLPKDRFSAERLKGVDSTLKIQPAKLEDSAVYLCASSVGLVGYNEQFFGPGTRLTVL.

CDR3 residues: CASSETSGGAFEQFF. The CDR3 nucleotides read TGTGCCAGCAGCGAAACTAGCGGGGGGGCCTTTGAGCAGTTCTTC. V is TRBV9 and J is TRBJ2-1; 13 nucleotides match TRBD2. With 3 bases clipped from V and 9 bases from J, the junction kept 6 bases outside the gene matches. Germline V gene sequence: CDR1 SGDLS, CDR2 YYNGEE. The CDR3 is made up of 15 amino acids.

The genes are TRBV29-1 and TRBJ2-7, with 8 positions matching TRBD1. V was pared by 5 bases and J by 0 bases, with 3 bases of the junction left unmatched. Per the germline V gene, CDR1 is SQVTM and CDR2 is ANQGSEA. This CDR3 has 13 residues. In nucleotides, the CDR3 is TGCAGCGTTCGGGACAGGAGCTCCTACGAGCAGTACTTC. Amino acids: CSVRDRSSYEQYF.

The rearrangement links TRBV7-3 to TRBJ2-1, with D possibly matching TRBD2 (6 bases). V lost 5 bases to trimming and J lost 0 bases, with 20 bases between them. CDR3 length: 18 residues. CDR1 and CDR2 (germline): SGHTA, FQGTGA. CDR3 sequence (DNA): TGTGCCAGCAGCCAATATAGCGGTGGCCTTAGCTCCTACAATGAGCAGTTCTTC. Translated, it gives CASSQYSGGLSSYNEQFF.

J is TRBJ2-1 and V is TRBV10-2; D remains unclear. The germline V gene has CDR1 WSHSY and CDR2 SAAADI. The CDR3 is 13 amino acids. Trimming pared 4 bases from V and 7 bases from J, leaving 11 bases between. The CDR3 DNA reads TGCGCCAGCAGTGTATTTCTCCGAAATGAGCAGTTCTTC. This codes for CASSVFLRNEQFF.

There are a few counts of this clonotype. The chain recombines TRBV29-1 with TRBJ2-1; 7 nucleotides line up with TRBD1. The CDR3 spans 16 residues. Trimming at V came to 8 bases and at J to 0 bases, leaving 13 bases not matched to a gene. Germline lookup yields CDR1 SQVTM and CDR2 ANQGSEA. CDR3 sequence reads: CSPIISRTGSYNEQFF. The DNA of the CDR3 is TGCAGCCCGATTATCAGCAGGACAGGCTCCTACAATGAGCAGTTCTTC.

This clonotype has more than one count but fewer than ten. CDR3: CASSQREVMYNEQFF. CDR3 bases: TGTGCCAGCAGCCAGCGGGAGGTAATGTACAATGAGCAGTTCTTC. The genes are TRBV2 and TRBJ2-1; 9 bases match TRBD2. This CDR3 region has 15 residues. Germline values: CDR1 SNHLY, CDR2 FYNNEI. J lost 4 bases, V lost 6 bases, and 7 bases had no gene match.

This clonotype was counted a few times. V gene TRBV9 combines with J gene TRBJ2-7, with 7 bases lining up with TRBD1. With 4 bases clipped from V and 4 bases from J, the junction kept 8 bases outside the gene matches. This CDR3 contains 14 residues. Germline V lookup: CDR1 SGDLS, CDR2 YYNGEE. The CDR3 loop reads CASSPQGGAYEQYF. Written as DNA, the CDR3 is TGTGCCAGCAGCCCCCAAGGGGGCGCGTACGAGCAGTACTTC.

This clonotype was counted only a few times. The chain carries TRBV20-1 and TRBJ2-7; 8 nucleotides align to TRBD1. Germline lookup yields CDR1 DFQATT and CDR2 SNEGSKA (reference sequence). Trimming removed 5 bases from V and 4 bases from J; junction bases left unmatched: 19. The CDR3 spans 17 residues. CDR3 amino acids: CSAPSIGQGEVGYEQYF. The CDR3, as DNA: TGCAGTGCTCCCTCCATCGGACAGGGCGAAGTTGGGTACGAGCAGTACTTC.

This clonotype has only a few counts. V and J are TRBV4-3 and TRBJ2-5; 9 bases map to TRBD2. J lost 5 bases, V lost 0 bases, and 7 bases had no gene match. CDR1 and CDR2 (germline): LGHNA, YSLEER. The CDR3 covers 16 residues. The CDR3 protein is CASSQDLLAGEETQYF. Here the CDR3 DNA reads TGCGCCAGCAGCCAAGATCTTTTAGCGGGGGAGGAGACCCAGTACTTC.

This clonotype was seen only once. One end of the junction varies from germline; a read error may be responsible. The chain joins TRBV12-3 or TRBV12-4 to TRBJ1-1; no firm D call. The CDR3 totals 14 residues. In DNA, the CDR3 is TGTGCCAGGAGTTTAGACTTTGAGAACACTGAAGCTTTCTTT. Translation gives CARSLDFENTEAFF.

The rearrangement links TRBV4-3 to TRBJ2-5; no clear D gene. This CDR3 spans 15 amino acids. Germline V gene data show CDR1 as LGHNA and CDR2 as YSLEER. The germline V and J ends were trimmed by 4 bases and 3 bases, with 15 bases remaining between them. The CDR3 coding sequence is TGCGCCAGCAGCCCCGCCGACGGTGGCGAAGAGACCCAGTACTTC. Translated, it gives CASSPADGGEETQYF.

The chain uses TRBV7-9 and TRBJ2-1; maybe TRBD1 (5 bases). This CDR3 has 13 residues. Germline V lookup: CDR1 SEHNR, CDR2 FQNEAQ (reference sequence). Trimming removed 6 bases at V and 13 bases at J, with 19 bases between. This CDR3 is CASRSRTNPSQFF. The DNA for the CDR3 is TGTGCCAGCAGGTCGCGGACAAACCCGAGCCAGTTCTTC. The whole variable domain, filled in from reference TRBV7-9 and TRBJ2-1, reads DTGVSQNPRHKITKRGQNVTFRCDPISEHNRLYWYRQTLGQGPEFLTYFQNEAQLEKSRLLSDRFSAERPKGSFSTLEIQRTEQGDSAMYLCASRSRTNPSQFFGPGTRLTVL.

In its sample, this clonotype was seen a few times. The chain uses TRBV6-2 or TRBV6-3 and TRBJ2-7; possibly TRBD2 for D (5 bases). V was pared by 10 bases and J by 5 bases, with 21 bases between. This CDR3 comprises 14 residues. Germline V CDR1 and CDR2: MNHEY, SVGEGT. CDR3 DNA sequence: TGTGCCACCTCGGTTTTCTCTTCTAGCAACGAGCAGTACTTC. It translates to CATSVFSSSNEQYF.

This clonotype was detected many times. The chain has TRBV3-1 and TRBJ2-1, with 9 positions matching TRBD2. V was clipped by 6 bases and J by 5 bases; unmatched bases: 5. CDR1 LGHDT and CDR2 YNNKEL come from the germline V gene (reference sequence). The CDR3 contains 14 residues. CDR3 amino acids: CASSPGLANNEQFF. For the CDR3, the DNA is TGTGCCAGCAGTCCGGGACTAGCTAACAATGAGCAGTTCTTC.

This clonotype was counted ten times or more. The chain uses TRBV14 and TRBJ2-2; tentative D call: TRBD1 (6 bases). This CDR3 comprises 18 residues. Germline V gene data show CDR1 as SGHDN and CDR2 as FVKESK. V was trimmed by 0 bases and J by 3 bases, leaving 17 bases between them. The CDR3 sequence: CASSQDRAGARYTGELFF. In DNA, the CDR3 is TGTGCCAGCAGCCAAGATCGGGCAGGGGCTCGGTACACCGGGGAGCTGTTTTTT.

A few counts support this clonotype. This sequence joins TRBV7-9 and TRBJ2-7; 10 bases agree with TRBD1. Germline CDR1 SEHNR, CDR2 FQNEAQ (reference sequence). The CDR3 spans 15 residues. V gave up 5 bases and J gave up 0 bases; unmatched junction bases: 4. In nucleotides, the CDR3 is TGTGCCAGCAGCCCTCGGACAGGGGGCTCCTACGAGCAGTACTTC. The encoded protein is CASSPRTGGSYEQYF.

The genes are TRBV7-9 and TRBJ2-3; 9 nucleotides line up with TRBD1. Trimming removed 4 bases from V and 4 bases from J; junction bases left unmatched: 9. The CDR3 is made up of 16 amino acids. Germline-derived CDR1 and CDR2 are SEHNR and FQNEAQ (reference sequence). This CDR3 reads CASSYRDREDPDTQYF. CDR3 bases: TGTGCCAGCAGCTACCGGGACAGGGAAGACCCAGATACGCAGTATTTT.

There are many counts of this clonotype. The gene calls are TRBV28 and TRBJ1-4; perhaps TRBD1 as D (5 bases). The CDR3 spans 17 residues. Germline assignment: CDR1 MDHEN and CDR2 SYDVKM. Trimming left V 3 bases short and J 0 bases short, with 14 bases between. In DNA form, the CDR3 reads TGTGCCAGCAGTTTTGGGTGGCAGGGAGCAACTAATGAAAAACTGTTTTTT. It is translated as CASSFGWQGATNEKLFF.